This TCR beta chain was found in a study of shared clonotypes between healthy human individuals. General study results and limits: Tissue TCR repertoires likely differ from these blood-only repertoires.

CDR3 length: 13 amino acids. CDR1 is SGHTA and CDR2 is FQGTGA in the germline V gene. V lost 5 bases, J lost 4 bases, and 12 bases lay in between. The assay ran at deep level. The unsorted PBMC replicate PCRs were performed with roughly 300 ng DNA, 30,000 to 35,000 T cell genomes. Clones were read by immunoSEQ multiplex PCR, and TCRdb kept only the in-frame ones, dropping some. The sample yields about 470,000 clones, about four fifths seen once. This clone showed up just once. What it binds is unknown. The receptor was derived from a middle-aged woman in good health. Some clones in this sample may be carry-over from other donors' samples. Sequencing was carried out using PBMCs. This rearrangement joins TRBV7-3 to TRBJ2-7; no reliable D call. CDR3 amino acids: CASSPKGGYEQYF. The CDR3 nucleotides read TGTGCCAGCAGCCCGAAAGGCGGTTACGAGCAGTACTTC.